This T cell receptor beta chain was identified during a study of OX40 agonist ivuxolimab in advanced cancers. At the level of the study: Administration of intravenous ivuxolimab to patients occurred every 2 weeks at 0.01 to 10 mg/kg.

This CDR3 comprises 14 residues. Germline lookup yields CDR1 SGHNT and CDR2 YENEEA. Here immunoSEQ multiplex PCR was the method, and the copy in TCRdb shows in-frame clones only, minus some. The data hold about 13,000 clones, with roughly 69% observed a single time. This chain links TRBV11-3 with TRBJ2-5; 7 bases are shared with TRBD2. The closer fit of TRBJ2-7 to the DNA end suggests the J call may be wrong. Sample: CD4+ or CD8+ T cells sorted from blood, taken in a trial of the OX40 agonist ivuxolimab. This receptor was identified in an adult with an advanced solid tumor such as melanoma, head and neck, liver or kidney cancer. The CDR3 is CASSFGQAGNEQYF. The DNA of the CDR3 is TGTGCCAGCAGCTTCGGGCAAGCGGGGAACGAGCAGTACTTC.